This T cell receptor (beta chain) emerged from a study of patients and donors after allogeneic stem cell transplantation. Germline lookup yields CDR1 SGHVS and CDR2 FNYEAQ. V shed 3 bases and J shed 4 bases, with 12 bases lying between them. This CDR3 is 14 amino acids long. One entry per CDR3 protein results from TCRdb running MiXCR on the RT-PCR reads. Here the sample spans about 76,000 distinct CDR3 sequences, about 30% being singletons. The chain has TRBV7-6 and TRBJ1-1; no reliable D call. The sequence was collected from a human donor who was either an allogeneic HSCT recipient or a stem cell or donor lymphocyte infusion donor (not recorded which). It is not recorded whose cells these are; they may come from a transplant donor. The sequencing input was blood, either unsorted or a sorted T cell fraction (not recorded which). CDR3 region: CASSLRDYGTEAFF. In DNA form, the CDR3 reads TGTGCCAGCAGCTTGAGGGATTATGGCACTGAAGCTTTCTTT.